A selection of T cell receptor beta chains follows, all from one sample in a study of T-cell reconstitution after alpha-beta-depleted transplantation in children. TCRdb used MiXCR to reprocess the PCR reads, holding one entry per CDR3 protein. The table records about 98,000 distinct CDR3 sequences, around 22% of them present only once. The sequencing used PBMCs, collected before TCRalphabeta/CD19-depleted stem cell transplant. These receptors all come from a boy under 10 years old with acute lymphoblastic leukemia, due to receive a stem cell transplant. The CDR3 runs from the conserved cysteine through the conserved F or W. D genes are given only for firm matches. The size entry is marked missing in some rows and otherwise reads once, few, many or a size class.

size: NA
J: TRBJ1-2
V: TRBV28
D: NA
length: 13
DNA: TGTGCCAGCAGTTTCGTGGGTAACTATGGCTACACCTTC
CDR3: CASSFVGNYGYTF

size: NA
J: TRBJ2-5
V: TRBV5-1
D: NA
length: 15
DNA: TGCGCCAGCAGCTCTATCGGCGGTAATATGGAGACCCAGTACTTC
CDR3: CASSSIGGNMETQYF

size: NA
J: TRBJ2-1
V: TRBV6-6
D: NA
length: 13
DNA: TGTGCCAGCAGTTACTCCGGCGCGCGGGAGCAGTTCTTC
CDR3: CASSYSGAREQFF

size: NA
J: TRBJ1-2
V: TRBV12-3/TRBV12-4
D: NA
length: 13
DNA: TGTGCCAGCACTCAAGCAAGTAACTATGGCTACACCTTC
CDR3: CASTQASNYGYTF

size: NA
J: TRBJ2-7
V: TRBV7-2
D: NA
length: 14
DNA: TGTGCCAGCAGCGGGCATGAGAAGGCCTACGAGCAGTACTTC
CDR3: CASSGHEKAYEQYF

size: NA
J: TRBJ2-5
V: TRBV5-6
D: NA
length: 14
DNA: TGTGCCAGCAGCTTCTTAGGGCGAGCGGAGACCCAGTACTTC
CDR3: CASSFLGRAETQYF

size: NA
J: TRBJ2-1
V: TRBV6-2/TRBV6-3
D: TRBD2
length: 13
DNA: TGTGCCAGCAGTCCAACTAGCGGGGGGGAGCAGTTCTTC
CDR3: CASSPTSGGEQFF

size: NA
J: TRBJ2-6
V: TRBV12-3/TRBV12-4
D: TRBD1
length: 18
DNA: TGTGCCAGCAGTTATTCCTGGACAGGGGACTCTGGGGCCAACGTCCTGACTTTC
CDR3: CASSYSWTGDSGANVLTF

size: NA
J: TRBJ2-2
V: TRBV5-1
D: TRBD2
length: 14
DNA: TGCGCCAGCAGTGCTAGCGGATGGGACCGGGAGCTGTTTTTT
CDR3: CASSASGWDRELFF

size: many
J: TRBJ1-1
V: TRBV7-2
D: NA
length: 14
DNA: TGTGCCAGCAGCTTAAATAGTGTGAACACTGAAGCTTTCTTT
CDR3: CASSLNSVNTEAFF

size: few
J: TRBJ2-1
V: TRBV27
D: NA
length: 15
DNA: TGTGCCAGCAGTTTCTTTGGCGGAGGGTACAATGAGCAGTTCTTC
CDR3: CASSFFGGGYNEQFF

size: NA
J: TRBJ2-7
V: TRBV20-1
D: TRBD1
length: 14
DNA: TGCAGTGCGGCTGGGGACAGGGAATACCACGAGCAGTACTTC
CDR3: CSAAGDREYHEQYF

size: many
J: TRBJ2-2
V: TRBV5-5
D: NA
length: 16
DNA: TGTGCCAGCAGCTTGCGGAGCGGAGGGGCAAACGGGGAGCTGTTTTTT
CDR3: CASSLRSGGANGELFF

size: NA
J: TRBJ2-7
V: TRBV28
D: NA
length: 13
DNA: TGTGCCAGCAGAAACCACGCGGGAAACGAGCAGTACTTC
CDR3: CASRNHAGNEQYF

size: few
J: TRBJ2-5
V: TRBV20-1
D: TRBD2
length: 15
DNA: TGCAGTGCTACGACTAGCAGATCATTTCAAGAGACCCAGTACTTC
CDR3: CSATTSRSFQETQYF

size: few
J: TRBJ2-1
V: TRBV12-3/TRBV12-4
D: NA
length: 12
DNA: TGTGCCAGCAGTACCCTCTACAATGAGCAGTTCTTC
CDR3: CASSTLYNEQFF

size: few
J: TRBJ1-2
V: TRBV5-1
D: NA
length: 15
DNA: TGCGCCAGCAGCTTGGGGCCAGGAGGGGACTATGGCTACACCTTC
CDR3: CASSLGPGGDYGYTF

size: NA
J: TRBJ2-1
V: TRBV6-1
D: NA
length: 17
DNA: TGTGCCAGCAGTCCCAACGCAGCGGAGGGCCCTTACAATGAGCAGTTCTTC
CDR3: CASSPNAAEGPYNEQFF

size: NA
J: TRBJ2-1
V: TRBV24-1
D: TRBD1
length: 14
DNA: TGTGCCACCAGTGGGACAGGGTCCTACAATGAGCAGTTCTTC
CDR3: CATSGTGSYNEQFF

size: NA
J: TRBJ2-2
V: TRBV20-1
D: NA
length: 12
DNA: TGCAGTGCCCTGGGCAACACCGGGGAGCTGTTTTTT
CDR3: CSALGNTGELFF

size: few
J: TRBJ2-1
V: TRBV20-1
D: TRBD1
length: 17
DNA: TGCAGTGCTAGAGGGACAGGGTCACTACTACTATACAATGAGCAGTTCTTC
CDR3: CSARGTGSLLLYNEQFF

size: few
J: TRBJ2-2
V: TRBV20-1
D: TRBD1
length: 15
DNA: TGCAGTGCTAGGGCGGGACAGGTCCCCACCGGGGAGCTGTTTTTT
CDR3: CSARAGQVPTGELFF

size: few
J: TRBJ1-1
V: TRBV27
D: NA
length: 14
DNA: TGTGCCAGCAGTTTCTTGGGGGCCGCCACTGAAGCTTTCTTT
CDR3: CASSFLGAATEAFF

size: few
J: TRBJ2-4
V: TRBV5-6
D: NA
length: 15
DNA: TGTGCCAGCAGCTTGAGAGCCGGGGGCATGAACATTCAGTACTTC
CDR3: CASSLRAGGMNIQYF

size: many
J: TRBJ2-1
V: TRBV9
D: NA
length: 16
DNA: TGTGCCAGCAGCGTCGTAGACGCTGGATGGGACAATGAGCAGTTCTTC
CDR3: CASSVVDAGWDNEQFF

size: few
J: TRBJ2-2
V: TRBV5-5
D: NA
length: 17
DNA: TGTGCCAGCAGCCTTGCTCCGGAGGGGACTGACACCGGGGAGCTGTTTTTT
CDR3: CASSLAPEGTDTGELFF

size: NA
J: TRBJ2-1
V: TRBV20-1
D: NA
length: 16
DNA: TGCAGTGCGTTAACCGGGGGGCGCGATCAATACAATGAGCAGTTCTTC
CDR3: CSALTGGRDQYNEQFF

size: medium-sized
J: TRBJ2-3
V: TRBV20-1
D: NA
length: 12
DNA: TGCAGTGCTCATGGGACCACAGATACGCAGTATTTT
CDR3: CSAHGTTDTQYF

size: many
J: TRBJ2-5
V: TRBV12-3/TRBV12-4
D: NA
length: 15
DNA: TGTGCCAGCAGTCCGGGACATCGGGCGGATGGGACCCAGTACTTC
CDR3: CASSPGHRADGTQYF

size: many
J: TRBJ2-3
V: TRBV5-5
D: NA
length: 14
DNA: TGTGCCAGCAACGTGGGCGGGACCGCACATACGCAGTATTTT
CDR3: CASNVGGTAHTQYF

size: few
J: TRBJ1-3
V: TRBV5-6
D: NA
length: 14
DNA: TGTGCCAGCAGCCCGGCCAGCTCTGGAAACACCATATATTTT
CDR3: CASSPASSGNTIYF

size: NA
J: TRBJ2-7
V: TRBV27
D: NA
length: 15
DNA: TGTGCCAGCAGTACCCCTCAGCGGAGGGGCTACGAGCAGTACTTC
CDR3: CASSTPQRRGYEQYF

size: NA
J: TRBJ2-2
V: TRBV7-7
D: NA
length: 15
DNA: TGTGCCAGCAGCCCCTTAGTCGGGGCGGTCGGGGAGCTGTTTTTT
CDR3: CASSPLVGAVGELFF

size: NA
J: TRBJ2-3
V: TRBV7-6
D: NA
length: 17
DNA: TGTGCCAGCAGCCCCGTCGGCGGAGGGGCTAGTACAGATACGCAGTATTTT
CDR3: CASSPVGGGASTDTQYF

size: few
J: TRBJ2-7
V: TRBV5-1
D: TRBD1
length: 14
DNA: TGCGCCAGCAGCCTGGGGGACAGGGGGTACGAGCAGTACTTC
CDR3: CASSLGDRGYEQYF

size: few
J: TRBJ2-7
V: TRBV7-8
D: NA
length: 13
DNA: TGTGCCAGCAGTTTGCAGGGGGGCCACGAGCAGTACTTC
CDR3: CASSLQGGHEQYF

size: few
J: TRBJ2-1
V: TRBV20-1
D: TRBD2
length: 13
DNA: TGCAGTGCCACTAGCGGCCCTTACAATGAGCAGTTCTTC
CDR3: CSATSGPYNEQFF

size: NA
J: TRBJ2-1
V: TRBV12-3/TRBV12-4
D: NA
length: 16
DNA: TGTGCCAGCAGTTTAGCGCTAACGGGGGTATACAATGAGCAGTTCTTC
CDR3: CASSLALTGVYNEQFF

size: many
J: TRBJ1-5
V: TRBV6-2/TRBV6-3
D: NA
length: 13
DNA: TGTGCCGCCAGCGACGGTTTCAAACAGCCCCAGCATTTT
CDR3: CAASDGFKQPQHF

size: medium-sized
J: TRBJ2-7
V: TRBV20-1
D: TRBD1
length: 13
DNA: TGCAGTGCTAGTTGGGACAGGGGACACGAGCAGTACTTC
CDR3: CSASWDRGHEQYF

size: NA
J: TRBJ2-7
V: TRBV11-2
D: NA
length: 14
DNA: TGTGCCAGCAGCTTAGGACCACGGGTCTACGAGCAGTACTTC
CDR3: CASSLGPRVYEQYF

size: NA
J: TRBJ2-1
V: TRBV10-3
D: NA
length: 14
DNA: TGTGCCATCAGCGCGGACAGATACTACAATGAGCAGTTCTTC
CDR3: CAISADRYYNEQFF

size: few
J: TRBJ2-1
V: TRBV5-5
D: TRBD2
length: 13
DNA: TGTGCCAGCAGCCTCGGACTAGCGAGTGAGCAGTTCTTC
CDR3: CASSLGLASEQFF

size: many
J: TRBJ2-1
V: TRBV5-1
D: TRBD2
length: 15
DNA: TGCGCCAGCAGCTTGGCCGCGGGAGCCTACAATGAGCAGTTCTTC
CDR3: CASSLAAGAYNEQFF

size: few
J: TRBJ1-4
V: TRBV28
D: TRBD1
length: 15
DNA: TGTGCCAGCAGTTCAAGCCGACAGGGTGTTAGAAAACTGTTTTTT
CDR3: CASSSSRQGVRKLFF

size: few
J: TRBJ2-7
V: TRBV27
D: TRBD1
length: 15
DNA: TGTGCCAGCAGTACCAAACCGGGACAGGGATATCAGCAGTACTTC
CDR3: CASSTKPGQGYQQYF

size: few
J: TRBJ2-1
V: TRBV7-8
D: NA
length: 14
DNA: TGTGCCAGCAGCTTGACAAGCTCCTACAATGAGCAGTTCTTC
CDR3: CASSLTSSYNEQFF

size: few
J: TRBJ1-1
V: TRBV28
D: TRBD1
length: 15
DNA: TGTGCCAGCAGTTTTCCTCGGGACAGGGGGACTGAAGCTTTCTTT
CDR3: CASSFPRDRGTEAFF

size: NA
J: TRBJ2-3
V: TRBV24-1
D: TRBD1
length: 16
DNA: TGTGCCACCAGTGATACAGGGGCCCGTTCCACAGATACGCAGTATTTT
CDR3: CATSDTGARSTDTQYF

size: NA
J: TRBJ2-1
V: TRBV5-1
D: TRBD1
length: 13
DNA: TGCGCCAGCAGCCTCCGGGACAGTGGTGAGCAGTTCTTC
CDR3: CASSLRDSGEQFF

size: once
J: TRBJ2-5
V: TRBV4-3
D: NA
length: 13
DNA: TGCGCCAGCAGGCGGACGGACCAAGAGACCCAGTACTTC
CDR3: CASRRTDQETQYF

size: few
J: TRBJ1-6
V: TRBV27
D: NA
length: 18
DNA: TGTGCCAGCAGTTTATCGATAAATAAGGGGTCACTGAATTCACCCCTCCACTTT
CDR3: CASSLSINKGSLNSPLHF

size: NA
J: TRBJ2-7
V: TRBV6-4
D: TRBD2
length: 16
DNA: TGTGCCAGCAGTCGGAGGCTAGCGGGAGTATACTACGAGCAGTACTTC
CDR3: CASSRRLAGVYYEQYF

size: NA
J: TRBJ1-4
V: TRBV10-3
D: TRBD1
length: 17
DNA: TGTGCCATCAGTGAGATGGGGACAGGGGGCGCGGGTGAAAAACTGTTTTTT
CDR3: CAISEMGTGGAGEKLFF

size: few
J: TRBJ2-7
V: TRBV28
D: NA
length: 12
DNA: TGTGCCAGCAGCCGCACAGGGCTCGAGCAGTACTTC
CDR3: CASSRTGLEQYF